This paragraph covers one T cell receptor beta chain sequence. This entry belongs to a study of shared clonotypes between healthy human individuals. Study information: Each donor contributed plates that comprised three CD4 naive, three CD4 memory, two CD8 naive and one CD8 memory.

The CDR3 is made up of 15 amino acids. The V end was cut by 4 bases, the J end by 7 bases, with 18 bases between. CDR1 and CDR2 from the germline V gene are SGHTS and YDEGEE. The investigators split CD4+ cells into a CD45RA+ naive subset and a CD45RA-negative memory subset. Measured with immunoSEQ multiplex PCR; TCRdb has only the in-frame clones, and not every one. The data contain 2 million to 2.5 million clones, over 90% of them singletons. This chain links TRBV5-8 with TRBJ2-1; TRBD2 is a possible D gene (6 bases). The specimen was naive CD4+ T cells from PBMCs. The subset: CD45RA+ positively selected. The receptor comes from a young man in good health. Some clones in this sample may be carry-over from other donors' samples. The CDR3 coding sequence is TGTGCCAGCAGCCCCCAAGGGCCGGGAGCAAATGAGCAGTTCTTC. Translating it yields CASSPQGPGANEQFF.